These 26 T cell receptor beta chains originate from one sample sequenced in a study of T cells in Graves' hyperthyroidism and ophthalmopathy. Amplification of TCR beta CDR3 regions used RNA as the template. The primer set for the first-round RT-PCR of the TCR CDR3 was HTBI. TCRdb independently ran MiXCR on the multiplex PCR reads; one entry per CDR3 protein. This sample has 700,000 to 950,000 distinct CDR3 sequences; approximately 36% occur once, and the top ten carry roughly 30%. The specimen sequenced was blood. The receptors here all came from a woman aged 40 to 50 with Graves' hyperthyroidism.

Turning to this clonotype: Mismatch with germline at one junction end may stem from a read error. This chain joins TRBV6-5 and TRBJ1-2; tentative D call: TRBD1 (6 bases). The CDR3 consists of 15 residues. From germline, CDR1 is MNHEY and CDR2 SVGAGI. CDR3: CVSNNTGTTADGYTF. The CDR3 DNA reads TGTGTCAGCAACAATACAGGGACAACTGCAGATGGCTACACCTTC.

This clonotype was detected only a few times. V gene TRBV7-2 combines with J gene TRBJ1-4, with 8 bases lining up with TRBD1. Germline trimming cut 5 bases from V and 5 bases from J; bases unmatched to any gene: 10. Germline V gene data show CDR1 as SGHTA and CDR2 as FQGNSA. This CDR3 has 16 residues. The CDR3 bases are TGTGCCAGCAGCCAAGCCGACAGGGGCCTAAATGAAAAACTGTTTTTT. Its protein is CASSQADRGLNEKLFF.

This chain uses TRBV7-3 with TRBJ2-7; D gene unclear. Trimming shortened V by 5 bases and J by 2 bases, and 10 bases separated the two germline ends. Germline CDR1 SGHTA, CDR2 FQGTGA. The CDR3 has 13 residues. The CDR3 sequence is CASSPRETYEQYF. CDR3 in DNA: TGTGCCAGCAGCCCAAGAGAGACCTACGAGCAGTACTTC.

This clonotype occurred many times. The chain uses TRBV15 and TRBJ1-2; D gene ambiguous. V was cut by 1 base and J by 3 bases, with 6 bases left in between. The CDR3 loop spans 13 amino acids. The germline CDR1 and CDR2 sequences are LNHNV and YYDKDF (reference sequence). CDR3 nucleotides: TGTGCCACCAGCAGAGGGGGAGACTATGGCTACACCTTC. As protein: CATSRGGDYGYTF.

The chain carries TRBV12-3 or TRBV12-4 and TRBJ1-1; D is ambiguous. The CDR3 extends over 14 amino acids. The V and J ends lost 3 bases and 1 base respectively, with 9 bases between them. DNA of the CDR3: TGTGCCAGCAGTTTTACTTCGGCGAACACTGAAGCTTTCTTT. This sequence encodes CASSFTSANTEAFF.

About this clonotype itself: This sequence may be a read error, since a much larger clone differs from it by one base. The CDR3 nucleotides read TGTGCCAGCAGCTTAGCCAAGCGGGGGTCCCAAGAGACCCAGTACTTC. This encodes CASSLAKRGSQETQYF. The chain combines TRBV7-2 with TRBJ2-5, with 8 bases that match TRBD2. Unmatched junction bases numbered 4, after V lost 0 bases and J lost 1 base. The CDR3 loop spans 16 amino acids. Looked up from germline, CDR1 is SGHTA and CDR2 is FQGNSA.

This clonotype was detected only a few times. The CDR3 DNA is TGTGCCAGCAGCCTCCAACCTGCCACAGATACGCAGTATTTT. Translation: CASSLQPATDTQYF. The gene calls are TRBV7-3 and TRBJ2-3; D unresolved. CDR3 length: 14 amino acids. The ends were cut back, 5 bases at V and 2 bases at J, with 11 bases in the middle. From germline, CDR1 is SGHTA and CDR2 FQGTGA. The whole variable domain, filled in from reference TRBV7-3 and TRBJ2-3, reads GAGVSQTPSNKVTEKGKYVELRCDPISGHTALYWYRQSLGQGPEFLIYFQGTGAADDSGLPNDRFFAVRPEGSVSTLKIQRTERGDSAVYLCASSLQPATDTQYFGPGTRLTVL.

The V and J genes are TRBV7-2 and TRBJ1-1; tentative D call: TRBD1 (6 bases). The CDR3 is 15 residues long. V lost 2 bases and J lost 3, with 13 bases in between. Germline V lookup: CDR1 SGHTA, CDR2 FQGNSA. The CDR3 spells CASSLMGAGDTEAFF. CDR3 nucleotide sequence: TGTGCCAGCAGCTTAATGGGGGCGGGGGACACTGAAGCTTTCTTT.

Concerning this clonotype itself: A much larger clone differs by one base, so this may be a read error. V gene TRBV29-1 combines with J gene TRBJ1-1; 9 bases fit TRBD1. The length of the CDR3 is 12 residues. Germline V gene data show CDR1 as SQVTM and CDR2 as ANQGSEA. V lost 6 bases, J lost 4 bases, and 3 bases stayed unmatched. The CDR3 loop is CSVGTGTTEAFF. The CDR3 bases are TGCAGCGTGGGGACAGGGACCACTGAAGCTTTCTTT.

The CDR3 here is CATSARGPGQQETQYF. CDR3 sequence (DNA): TGTGCCACCAGTGCTAGGGGACCGGGACAGCAAGAGACCCAGTACTTC. V is TRBV24-1 and J is TRBJ2-5; 7 bases are a match to TRBD1. The CDR3 is 16 residues long. Germline lookup yields CDR1 KGHDR and CDR2 SFDVKD. The V and J ends lost 5 bases and 2 bases, in that order; junction bases with no gene match: 10.

This clonotype was observed a handful of times. This rearrangement joins TRBV6-6 to TRBJ1-2; 7 bases line up with TRBD1. J lost 4 bases, V lost 6 bases, and 11 bases had no gene match. CDR3 length: 15 residues. Looked up from germline, CDR1 is MNHNY and CDR2 is SVGAGI (reference sequence). CDR3 amino acids: CASRPRQGEGYGYTF. CDR3 nucleotide sequence: TGTGCCAGCAGACCAAGACAGGGAGAAGGCTATGGCTACACCTTC.

Concerning this clonotype: No conserved phenylalanine or tryptophan is present at the end of the CDR3, so a read error is the likely explanation. The rearrangement links TRBV11-2 to TRBJ2-2; the D is unclear. CDR1 is SGHAT, CDR2 FQNNGV, per germline. Trimming took 1 base from V and 4 from J, leaving 10 bases between them. The CDR3 spans 15 residues. The CDR3 sequence is CASSLGFLRTGELFL. The CDR3 nucleotides are TGTGCCAGCAGCTTAGGTTTCCTGCGCACCGGGGAGCTGTTTCTT.

The chain employs TRBV29-1 and TRBJ2-6; a possible D gene is TRBD2 (6 bases). Germline CDR1 and CDR2: SQVTM and ANQGSEA. Between the trimmed V and J ends, which lost 3 bases and 2 bases, there was a span of 11 bases. The length of the CDR3 is 15 residues. The DNA of the CDR3 is TGCAGCGTTGACGACGGGGGTGCTGGGGCCAACGTCCTGACTTTC. It codes for CSVDDGGAGANVLTF.

This clonotype was seen just once. V gene TRBV7-2 combines with J gene TRBJ2-7; D is perhaps TRBD2 (5 bases). Trimming stripped 5 bases from V and 3 bases from J, with 20 bases between. Per the germline V gene, CDR1 is SGHTA and CDR2 is FQGNSA. This CDR3 has 16 amino acids. CDR3 residues: CASSPQLVLHLYEQYF. The DNA for the CDR3 is TGTGCCAGCAGCCCCCAACTAGTGCTTCATCTCTACGAGCAGTACTTC.

The table lists this clonotype with many counts. The chain recombines TRBV12-3 or TRBV12-4 with TRBJ1-5; D gene uncertain. This CDR3 comprises 14 residues. The V end was cut by 3 bases, the J end by 1 base, with 7 bases between. The CDR3 protein is CASSLMGSNQPQHF. The DNA for the CDR3 is TGTGCCAGCAGTTTGATGGGCAGCAATCAGCCCCAGCATTTT.

This clonotype showed up many times. The chain uses TRBV20-1 and TRBJ1-1, with D possibly TRBD1 on 5 matching bases. Germline V lookup: CDR1 DFQATT, CDR2 SNEGSKA (reference sequence). The V gene lost 7 bases and the J gene lost 1 base, with 13 bases spanning the gap. This CDR3 has 13 residues. CDR3 coding DNA: TGCAGTGAGAAAGCGGGGGGGAACACTGAAGCTTTCTTT. Translating it yields CSEKAGGNTEAFF.

This clonotype has only a few counts. This chain joins TRBV6-5 and TRBJ1-3; no definite D call. This CDR3 has 16 amino acids. V lost 5 bases and J 2 bases, leaving 16 bases between the germline ends. Germline V gives CDR1 MNHEY, CDR2 SVGAGI. CDR3 DNA: TGTGCCAGCAGTCCCCTGGGAGGGCCAGCTGGAAACACCATATATTTT. It is translated as CASSPLGGPAGNTIYF.

The chain employs TRBV7-9 and TRBJ1-5; D not resolved. The CDR3 covers 15 residues. Trimming removed 1 base at V and 3 bases at J, with 10 bases between. CDR1 SEHNR and CDR2 FQNEAQ come from the germline V gene (reference sequence). CDR3 nucleotides: TGTGCCAGCAGCTTAGATAACAGTTACAATCAGCCCCAGCATTTT. Translation gives CASSLDNSYNQPQHF. Full variable domain (remainder filled in from reference TRBV7-9 and TRBJ1-5): DTGVSQNPRHKITKRGQNVTFRCDPISEHNRLYWYRQTLGQGPEFLTYFQNEAQLEKSRLLSDRFSAERPKGSFSTLEIQRTEQGDSAMYLCASSLDNSYNQPQHFGDGTRLSIL.

This chain connects TRBV19 to TRBJ2-5; D is unclear. Germline loops: CDR1 LNHDA, CDR2 SQIVND (reference sequence). The CDR3 runs 13 residues. V lost 3 bases and J lost 9, with 14 bases in between. CDR3 amino acids: CASSIDWASSQYF. CDR3 bases: TGTGCCAGTAGTATCGATTGGGCTAGTTCCCAGTACTTC.

This clonotype came up once. The J gene is TRBJ1-4, the V gene TRBV9; D unresolved. CDR1 and CDR2 (germline): SGDLS, YYNGEE. The V end lost 0 bases, the J end lost 8 bases, and 23 bases lay between the germline ends. The CDR3 spans 18 residues. CDR3 amino acids: CASSVEARETAEKEKLFF. The CDR3 DNA reads as TGTGCCAGCAGCGTAGAGGCACGGGAGACTGCAGAAAAAGAAAAACTGTTTTTT.

The V gene is TRBV29-1, the J gene TRBJ2-2; D might be TRBD2 (5 bases). The germline V gene has CDR1 SQVTM and CDR2 ANQGSEA. V was cut by 4 bases and J by 7 bases, with 10 bases left in between. The CDR3 is 12 residues long. CDR3 sequence (DNA): TGCAGCGTTGGAGCGGCCGACGGGGAGCTGTTTTTT. Its translation: CSVGAADGELFF.

CDR3 coding DNA: TGTGCCAGCAGAAGCGGGGGGTCCTCCTACGAGCAGTACTTC. Its translation is CASRSGGSSYEQYF. The V and J genes are TRBV27 and TRBJ2-7; 9 positions agree with TRBD2. V lost 6 bases, J lost 0 bases, and 3 bases stayed unmatched. In germline, CDR1 is MNHEY, CDR2 SMNVEV (reference sequence). The CDR3 spans 14 residues.

This clonotype was seen only a few times. The chain links TRBV7-6 to TRBJ2-5; 7 nucleotides line up with TRBD2. The junction had 14 bases not matched to a gene; V was cut back by 5 bases and J by 5 bases. This CDR3 has 16 amino acids. Germline V gene lookup returns CDR1 SGHVS and CDR2 FNYEAQ. The CDR3 reads CASSQDDGLGVETQYF. DNA for the CDR3: TGTGCCAGCAGCCAAGACGATGGACTAGGAGTGGAGACCCAGTACTTC.

The CDR3 spells CAISDLAGHQDTQYF. CDR3 nucleotides: TGTGCCATCAGTGACTTAGCGGGACATCAAGATACGCAGTATTTT. The chain carries TRBV10-3 and TRBJ2-3, with 8 bases fitting TRBD2. The length of the CDR3 is 15 residues. V shed 3 bases, J shed 5 bases, and the junction held 7 bases outside the gene matches. Germline V gene data show CDR1 as ENHRY and CDR2 as SYGVKD.

V gene TRBV19 combines with J gene TRBJ2-7, with TRBD2 matching 12 bases. CDR1 and CDR2 from the germline V gene are LNHDA and SQIVND (reference sequence). The CDR3 has 14 amino acids. J was trimmed by 7 bases and V by 11 bases; bases with no gene match: 12. The CDR3 DNA follows: TGTGCCGTCGGACTAGCGGGACTTTACAATGAGCAGTACTTC. Amino acid sequence: CAVGLAGLYNEQYF.

This chain uses TRBV10-3 with TRBJ2-3; 8 nucleotides match TRBD2. The V and J ends lost 10 bases and 5 bases, in that order; junction bases with no gene match: 11. Germline V gene lookup returns CDR1 ENHRY and CDR2 SYGVKD. This CDR3 spans 14 amino acids. The CDR3 region is CASGSGGPKDTQYF. The DNA for the CDR3 is TGTGCCAGCGGTTCGGGAGGGCCGAAAGATACGCAGTATTTT.